The clone carrying this TCR beta chain was seen a handful of times. Its antigen remains unknown. The data belong to a study of T cell responses to AZD1222 COVID-19 vaccine. Repertoires were generated with immunoSEQ multiplex PCR, while TCRdb's copy carries only in-frame clones and drops some. The sample records about 110,000 clones, around 90% being singletons. Study-level results: Clonal diversity was possibly underestimated, and the donors were mostly white British, with more females. Recipients of two AZD1222 doses showed rising Spike-specific TCR breadth and depth.

The germline V gene has CDR1 SGHDN and CDR2 FVKESK. Trimming at V came to 4 bases and at J to 9 bases, leaving 5 bases not matched to a gene. The CDR3 runs 13 residues. The specimen comprised peripheral blood, sampled on day 0 of AZD1222 vaccination. This clonotype was obtained from an adult in good health. The gene calls are TRBV14 and TRBJ2-1; TRBD2 agrees at 8 bases. Here the CDR3 reads CASSPPGGLEQFF. The CDR3, as DNA: TGTGCCAGCAGCCCCCCGGGGGGGCTTGAGCAGTTCTTC.